The sample holds many counts of the clone carrying this TCR beta chain. The target antigen is unknown. Between the trimmed V and J ends, which lost 1 base and 9 bases, there was a span of 7 bases. The CDR3 contains 12 residues. From germline, CDR1 is SGHVS and CDR2 FQNEAQ. Unique molecular identifiers were present on the cDNA, which also gained a universal primer site by template switching. Via MiXCR, TCRdb re-called the 5' RACE reads, giving one row per CDR3 protein. The repertoire holds hundreds of thousands of distinct CDR3 sequences, with roughly a tenth as singletons. The data derive from a study of identical twins. Study observations and caveats: Cord blood beta clonotypes present at high abundance carried fewer insertions; no such pattern appeared in memory repertoires. Models underestimated out-of-frame TCR alpha sharing in monozygotic twins. Invariant MAIT and iNKT cells are populations that could partly confound zero-insertion analyses.

V and J are TRBV7-8 and TRBJ2-1; D ambiguous. The TCR originated in a woman aged 18-35 years in good health. The specimen sequenced was memory (CD45RO+) T cells sorted from blood. This chain's CDR3 is CASSLDRAEQFF. The CDR3 DNA reads TGTGCCAGCAGCTTAGACCGGGCTGAGCAGTTCTTC.